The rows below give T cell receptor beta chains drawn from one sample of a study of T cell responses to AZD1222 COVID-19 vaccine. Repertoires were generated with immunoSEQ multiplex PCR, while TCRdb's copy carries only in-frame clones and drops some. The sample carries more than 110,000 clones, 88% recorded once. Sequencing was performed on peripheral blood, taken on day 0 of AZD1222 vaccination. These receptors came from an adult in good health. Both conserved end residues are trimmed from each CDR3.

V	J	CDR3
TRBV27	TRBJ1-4	ASSVQGAVNEKLF
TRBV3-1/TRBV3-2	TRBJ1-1	ASSHGGRDTEAF
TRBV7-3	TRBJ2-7	ASSPVGTSYEQY
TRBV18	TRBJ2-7	ASSPTQGAGAEQY
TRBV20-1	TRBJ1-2	SASPGQGGYGYT
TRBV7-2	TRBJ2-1	ASSSKLAGGSYNEQF
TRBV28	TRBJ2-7	ASSWGQGAPNYEQY
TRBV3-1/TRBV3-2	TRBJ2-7	ASSLRGEQY
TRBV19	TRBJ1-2	ATTTPGTVEPYGYT
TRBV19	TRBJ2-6	ASSLPTGRSGANVLT
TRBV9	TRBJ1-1	ASSGQGNTEAF
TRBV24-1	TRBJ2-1	ATSDPRTGSYNEQF
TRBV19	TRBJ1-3	ASSIVIYLAQDYSGNTIY
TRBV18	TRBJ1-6	ATLVGLGYSPLH